This T cell receptor beta chain was sequenced for a study of shared clonotypes between healthy human individuals. Regarding the study as a whole: The study drew on few donors, limiting represented genetic and exposure-history diversity.

Trimming removed 1 base from V and 7 bases from J; junction bases left unmatched: 8. The CDR3 is made up of 14 amino acids. Germline CDR1 SGHRS, CDR2 YFSETQ. Details on this clone: Its specificity is unknown.

Each subset's genomic DNA was split evenly across several immunoSEQ plates. As originally analysed: ImmunoSEQ gave junction-only sequences without quality scores, so filtering differed. This table comes from immunoSEQ multiplex PCR, and its TCRdb copy is limited to in-frame clones, with some not included. Clone size and the V and J calls come from that table; the DNA yielded D and trimming. The sample records 2 million to 2.5 million clones, 95% being singletons. The sample taken for sequencing was naive CD4+ T cells sorted from blood. Subset: CD45RA+ positively selected. This chain connects TRBV5-1 to TRBJ2-7, with TRBD2 identical over 7 bases. This TCR came from a man aged 18 to 30 in good health. CDR3 in amino acids: CASSLSGREEEQYF. In DNA form, the CDR3 reads TGCGCCAGCAGCTTGTCGGGACGGGAGGAGGAGCAGTACTTC.